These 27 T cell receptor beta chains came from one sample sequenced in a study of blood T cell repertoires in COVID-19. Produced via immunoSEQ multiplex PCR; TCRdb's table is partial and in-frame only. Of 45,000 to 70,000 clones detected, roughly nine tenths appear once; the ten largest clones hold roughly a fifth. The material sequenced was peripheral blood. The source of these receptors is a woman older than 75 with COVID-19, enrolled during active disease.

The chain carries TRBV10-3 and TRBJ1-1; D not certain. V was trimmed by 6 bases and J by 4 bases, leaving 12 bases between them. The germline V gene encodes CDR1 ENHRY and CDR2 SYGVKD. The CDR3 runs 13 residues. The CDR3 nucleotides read TGTGCCATCAGGGGCGACCCCCGCACTGAAGCTTTCTTT. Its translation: CAIRGDPRTEAFF.

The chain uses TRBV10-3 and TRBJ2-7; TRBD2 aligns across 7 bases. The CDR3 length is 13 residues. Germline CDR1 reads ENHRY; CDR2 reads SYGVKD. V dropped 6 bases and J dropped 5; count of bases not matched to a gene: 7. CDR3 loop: CAIRGGGVDEQYF. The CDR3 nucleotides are TGTGCCATCAGGGGGGGAGGGGTAGACGAGCAGTACTTC.

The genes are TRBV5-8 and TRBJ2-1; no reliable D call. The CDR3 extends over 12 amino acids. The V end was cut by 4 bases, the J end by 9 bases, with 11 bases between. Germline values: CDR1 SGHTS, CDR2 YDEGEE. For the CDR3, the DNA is TGTGCCAGCAGCCTAAGCTGGTCTGAGCAGTTCTTC. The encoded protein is CASSLSWSEQFF. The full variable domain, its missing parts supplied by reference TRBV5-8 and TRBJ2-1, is EAGVTQSPTHLIKTRGQQATLRCSPISGHTSVYWYQQALGLGLQFLLWYDEGEERNRGNFPPRFSGRQFPNYSSELNVNALELEDSALYLCASSLSWSEQFFGPGTRLTVL.

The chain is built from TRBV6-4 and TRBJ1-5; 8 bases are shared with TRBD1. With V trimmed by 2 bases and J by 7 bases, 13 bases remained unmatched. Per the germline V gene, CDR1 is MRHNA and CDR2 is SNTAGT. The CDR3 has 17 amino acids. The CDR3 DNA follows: TGTGCCAGCAGTGACGGCTCCCGGACAGGGAAAAGCCAGCCCCAGCATTTT. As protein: CASSDGSRTGKSQPQHF.

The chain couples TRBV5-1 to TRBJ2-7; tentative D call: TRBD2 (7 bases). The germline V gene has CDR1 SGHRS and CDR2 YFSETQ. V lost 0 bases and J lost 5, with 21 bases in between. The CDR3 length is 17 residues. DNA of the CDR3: TGCGCCAGCAGCTTGGGCCCCCCGTCCCCGGGGGGCCACGAGCAGTACTTC. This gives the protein CASSLGPPSPGGHEQYF.

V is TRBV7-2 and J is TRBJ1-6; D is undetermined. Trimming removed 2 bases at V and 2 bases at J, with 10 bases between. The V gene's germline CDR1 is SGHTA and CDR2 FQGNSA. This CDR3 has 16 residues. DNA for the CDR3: TGTGCCAGCAGCTTACGGGTAAAGGCCTATAATTCACCCCTCCACTTT. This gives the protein CASSLRVKAYNSPLHF.

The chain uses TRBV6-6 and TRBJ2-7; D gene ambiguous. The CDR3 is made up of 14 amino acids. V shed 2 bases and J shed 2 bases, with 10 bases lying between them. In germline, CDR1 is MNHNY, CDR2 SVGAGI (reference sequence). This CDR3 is CASSYAGNPYEQYF. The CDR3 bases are TGTGCCAGCAGTTACGCAGGCAACCCCTACGAGCAGTACTTC.

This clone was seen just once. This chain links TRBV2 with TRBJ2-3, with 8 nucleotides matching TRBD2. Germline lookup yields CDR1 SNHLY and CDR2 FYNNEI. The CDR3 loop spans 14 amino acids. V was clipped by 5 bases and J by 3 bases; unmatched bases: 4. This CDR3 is CASSPGTSTDTQYF. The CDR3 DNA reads TGTGCCAGCAGTCCCGGGACTAGTACAGATACGCAGTATTTT.

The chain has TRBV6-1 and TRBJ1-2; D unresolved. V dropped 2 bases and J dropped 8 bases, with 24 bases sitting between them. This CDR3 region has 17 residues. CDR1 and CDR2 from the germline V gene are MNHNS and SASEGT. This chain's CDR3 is CASSETGNPGSLGGYTF. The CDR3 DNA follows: TGTGCCAGCAGTGAAACGGGCAACCCGGGGTCCCTCGGGGGCTACACCTTC.

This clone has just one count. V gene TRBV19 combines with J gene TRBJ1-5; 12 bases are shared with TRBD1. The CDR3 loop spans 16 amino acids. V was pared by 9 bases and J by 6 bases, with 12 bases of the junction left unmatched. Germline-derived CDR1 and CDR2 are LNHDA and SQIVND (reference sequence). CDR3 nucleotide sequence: TGTGCCAGCAAAAGAGGGGACAGGGGGCATTTTCAGCCCCAGCATTTT. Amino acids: CASKRGDRGHFQPQHF. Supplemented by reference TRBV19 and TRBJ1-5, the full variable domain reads DGGITQSPKYLFRKEGQNVTLSCEQNLNHDAMYWYRQDPGQGLRLIYYSQIVNDFQKGDIAEGYSVSREKKESFPLTVTSAQKNPTAFYLCASKRGDRGHFQPQHFGDGTRLSIL.

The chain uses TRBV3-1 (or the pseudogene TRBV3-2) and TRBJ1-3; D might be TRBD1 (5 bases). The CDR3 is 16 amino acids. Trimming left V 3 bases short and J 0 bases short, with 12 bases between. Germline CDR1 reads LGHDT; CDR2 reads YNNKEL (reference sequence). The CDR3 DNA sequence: TGTGCCAGCAGCCACGCGGGGGGAAGCTCTGGAAACACCATATATTTT. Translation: CASSHAGGSSGNTIYF.

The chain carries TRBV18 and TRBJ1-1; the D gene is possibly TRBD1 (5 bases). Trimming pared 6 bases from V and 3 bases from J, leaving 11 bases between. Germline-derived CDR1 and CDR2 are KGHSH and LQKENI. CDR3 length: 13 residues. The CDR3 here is CASSRAGDTEAFF. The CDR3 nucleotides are TGTGCCAGCTCGCGGGCGGGGGACACTGAAGCTTTCTTT.

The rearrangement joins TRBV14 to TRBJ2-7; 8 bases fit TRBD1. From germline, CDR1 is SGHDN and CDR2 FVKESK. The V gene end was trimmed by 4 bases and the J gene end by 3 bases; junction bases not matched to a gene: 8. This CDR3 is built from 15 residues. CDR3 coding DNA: TGTGCCAGCAGCCGAGGACAGGGAGGATTCTACGAGCAGTACTTC. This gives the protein CASSRGQGGFYEQYF.

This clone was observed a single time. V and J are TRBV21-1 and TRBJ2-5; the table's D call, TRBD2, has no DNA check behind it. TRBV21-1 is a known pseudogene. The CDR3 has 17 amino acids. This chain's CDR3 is CASSSKRLLPLDETQYF. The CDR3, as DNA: TGTGCCAGCAGCTCGAAGCGACTACTCCCCCTGGACGAGACCCAGTACTTC.

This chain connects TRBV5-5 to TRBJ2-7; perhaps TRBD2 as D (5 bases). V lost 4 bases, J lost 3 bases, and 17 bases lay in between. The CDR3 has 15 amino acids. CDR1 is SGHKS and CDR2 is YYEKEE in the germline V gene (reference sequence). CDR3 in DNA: TGTGCCAGCAGCCCTGAGAGGGTAATGAGCTACGAGCAGTACTTC. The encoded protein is CASSPERVMSYEQYF.

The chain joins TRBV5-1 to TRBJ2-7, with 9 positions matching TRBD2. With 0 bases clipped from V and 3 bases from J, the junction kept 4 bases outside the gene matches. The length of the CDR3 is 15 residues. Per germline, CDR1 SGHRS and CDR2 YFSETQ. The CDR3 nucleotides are TGCGCCAGCAGCTTGGTGACTAGCGGTGACTACGAGCAGTACTTC. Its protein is CASSLVTSGDYEQYF.

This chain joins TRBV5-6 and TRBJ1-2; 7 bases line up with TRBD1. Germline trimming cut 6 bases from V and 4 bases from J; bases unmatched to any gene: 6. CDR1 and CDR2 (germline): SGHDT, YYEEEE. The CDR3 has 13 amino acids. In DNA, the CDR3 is TGTGCCAGCATCGGAAGGACAGGCTATGGCTACACCTTC. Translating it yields CASIGRTGYGYTF.

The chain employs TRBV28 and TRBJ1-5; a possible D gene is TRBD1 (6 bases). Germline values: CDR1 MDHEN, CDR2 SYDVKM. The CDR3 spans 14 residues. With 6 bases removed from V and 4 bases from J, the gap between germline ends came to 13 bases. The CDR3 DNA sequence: TGTGCCAGCAGAACTACAGGGCGTAATCAGCCCCAGCATTTT. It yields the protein CASRTTGRNQPQHF.

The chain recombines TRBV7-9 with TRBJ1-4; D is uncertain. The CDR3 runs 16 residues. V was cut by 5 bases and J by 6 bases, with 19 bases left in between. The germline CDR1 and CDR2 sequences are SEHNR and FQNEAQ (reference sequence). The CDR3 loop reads CASSEMMSEGDEKLFF. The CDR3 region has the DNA TGTGCCAGCAGCGAGATGATGAGCGAAGGAGATGAAAAACTGTTTTTT.

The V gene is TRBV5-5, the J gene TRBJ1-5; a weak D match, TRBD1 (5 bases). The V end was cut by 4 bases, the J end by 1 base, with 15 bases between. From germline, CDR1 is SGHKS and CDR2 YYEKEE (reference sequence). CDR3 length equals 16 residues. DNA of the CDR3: TGTGCCAGCAGCCCCATTGGCGGGGCGAGCAATCAGCCCCAGCATTTT. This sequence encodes CASSPIGGASNQPQHF. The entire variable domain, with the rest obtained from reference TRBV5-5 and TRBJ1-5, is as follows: DAGVTQSPTHLIKTRGQQVTLRCSPISGHKSVSWYQQVLGQGPQFIFQYYEKEERGRGNFPDRFSARQFPNYSSELNVNALLLGDSALYLCASSPIGGASNQPQHFGDGTRLSIL.

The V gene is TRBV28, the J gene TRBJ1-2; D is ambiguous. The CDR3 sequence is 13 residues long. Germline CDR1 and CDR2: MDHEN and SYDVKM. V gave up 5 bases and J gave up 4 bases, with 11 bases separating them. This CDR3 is CASSTAALYGYTF. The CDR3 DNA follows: TGTGCCAGCAGTACCGCGGCCCTCTATGGCTACACCTTC.

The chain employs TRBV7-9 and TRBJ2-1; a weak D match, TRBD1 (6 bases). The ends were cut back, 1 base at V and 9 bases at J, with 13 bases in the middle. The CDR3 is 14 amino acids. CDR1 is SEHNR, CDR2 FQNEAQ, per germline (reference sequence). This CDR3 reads CASSLDSLGGEQFF. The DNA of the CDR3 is TGTGCCAGCAGCTTAGACAGCCTAGGGGGTGAGCAGTTCTTC.

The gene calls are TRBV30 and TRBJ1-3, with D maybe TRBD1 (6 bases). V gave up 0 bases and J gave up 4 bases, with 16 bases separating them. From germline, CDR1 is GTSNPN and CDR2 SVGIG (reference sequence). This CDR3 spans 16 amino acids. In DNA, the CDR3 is TGTGCCTGGAGTGTACTTTTTCAGGGGATAGGAAACACCATATATTTT. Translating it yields CAWSVLFQGIGNTIYF.

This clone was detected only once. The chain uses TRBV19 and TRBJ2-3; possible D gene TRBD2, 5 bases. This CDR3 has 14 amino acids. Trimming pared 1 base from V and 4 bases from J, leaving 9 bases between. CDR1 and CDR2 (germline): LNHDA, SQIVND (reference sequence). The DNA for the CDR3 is TGTGCCAGTAGTATAGTGAACGGGGCAGATACGCAGTATTTT. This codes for CASSIVNGADTQYF.

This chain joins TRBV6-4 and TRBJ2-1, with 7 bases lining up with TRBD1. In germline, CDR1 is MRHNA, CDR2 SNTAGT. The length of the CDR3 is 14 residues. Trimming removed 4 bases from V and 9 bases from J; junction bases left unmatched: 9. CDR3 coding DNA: TGTGCCAGCAGTGCGGCAGGGGGTACGGGTGAGCAGTTCTTC. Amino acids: CASSAAGGTGEQFF.

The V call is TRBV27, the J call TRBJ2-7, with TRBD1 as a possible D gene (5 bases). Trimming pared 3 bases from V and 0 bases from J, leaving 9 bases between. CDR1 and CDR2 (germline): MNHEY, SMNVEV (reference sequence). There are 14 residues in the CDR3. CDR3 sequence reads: CASSFQGLSYEQYF. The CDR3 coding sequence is TGTGCCAGCAGTTTCCAGGGCCTCTCCTACGAGCAGTACTTC.

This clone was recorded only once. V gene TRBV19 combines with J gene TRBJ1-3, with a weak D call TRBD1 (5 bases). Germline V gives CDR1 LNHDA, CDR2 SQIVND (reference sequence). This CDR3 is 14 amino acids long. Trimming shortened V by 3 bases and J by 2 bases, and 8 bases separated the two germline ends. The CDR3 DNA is TGTGCCAGTAGTATGTCGGGGGCTGGAAACACCATATATTTT. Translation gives CASSMSGAGNTIYF.